This TCR beta chain is from a study of regulatory T cells in long-lasting Graves disease. The study's findings and limits: Thyroid tissue was not studied; only peripheral blood was.

Worth noting for this clonotype: Antigen specificity is unknown.

As to time point: persistent/refractory GD, antithyroid drugs over 5 years with positive TRAb. The TCR library was made from RNA that had been extracted from PBMCs in TRIzol. In Xi'an, China, an endocrinology department was the source of patients. Libraries of TCR beta came from iRepertoire HTBI primers plus Arm-PCR of CDR3 regions. TCRdb re-called the multiplex PCR reads with MiXCR, one entry per CDR3 protein. This sample carries about 450,000 distinct CDR3 sequences, 20% to 25% of them seen once, and the ten largest clones take about a quarter. Germline loops: CDR1 SGHRS, CDR2 YFSETQ. The length of the CDR3 is 15 residues. Deletions cut 2 bases from V and 3 bases from J, with 12 bases between.

The rearrangement uses TRBV5-1 and TRBJ1-5; D is perhaps TRBD1 (6 bases). The TCR comes from a female donor with Graves disease. The specimen comprised peripheral blood mononuclear cells (PBMCs), sampled when the disease was refractory, from a patient treated with antithyroid drugs. The CDR3 nucleotides are TGCGCCAGCAGCTTTAGAGGACAGCCCAATCAGCCCCAGCATTTT. Protein sequence: CASSFRGQPNQPQHF.